This entry concerns a single T cell receptor (beta chain). The data originate from a study of T cell changes during pregnancy in multiple sclerosis. V shed 4 bases, J shed 7 bases, and the junction held 9 bases outside the gene matches. Germline V gives CDR1 SNHLY, CDR2 FYNNEI. This CDR3 is 15 amino acids long. Repertoires were generated with immunoSEQ multiplex PCR, while TCRdb's copy carries only in-frame clones and drops some. The sample shows tens of thousands of clones, about nine tenths of them seen only once. The sequence was obtained from a female donor in good health, enrolled as a control in a pregnancy study. This specimen was CD4+ T cells from peripheral blood mononuclear cells, taken in the second trimester of pregnancy. The gene calls are TRBV2 and TRBJ2-5; TRBD2 agrees at 10 bases. The CDR3 DNA sequence: TGTGCCAGCAGTGCCCTAGCGGGAGTAGATACGACCCAGTACTTC. Its translation: CASSALAGVDTTQYF.